The clone carrying this TCR beta chain was seen a handful of times. Its antigen is not identified. Unique molecular identifiers were incorporated when the TCRbeta library was constructed. One entry per CDR3 protein, called by TCRdb with MiXCR from the PCR reads. The repertoire consists of about 540,000 distinct CDR3 sequences, with 20% to 30% occurring once and the leading ten covering under 45%. The data stem from a study of T-cell reconstitution after alpha-beta-depleted transplantation in children. Study-wide results and limits: When one year had passed after transplant, most T-cell counts and diversity came from newly produced T cells.

The J segment lost 8 bases and the V segment lost 8 bases, leaving 8 bases of the junction unmatched. This CDR3 spans 13 amino acids. The chain combines TRBV12-3 or TRBV12-4 with TRBJ1-4; 7 bases agree with TRBD1. This TCR was sampled from a boy under three years old with Wiskott-Aldrich syndrome, due to receive a stem cell transplant. Sequences were derived from PBMCs, sampled before TCRalphabeta/CD19-depleted stem cell transplant. CDR3 DNA sequence: TGTGCCAGCCGGGAGGGGGCCGGGGAAAAACTGTTTTTT. Translation gives CASREGAGEKLFF.